A single sample is the source of the 28 T cell receptor beta chains below, sequenced in a study of control samples from healthy donors and cancer patients. Clones were read by immunoSEQ multiplex PCR, and TCRdb kept only the in-frame ones, dropping some. The data contain over 60,000 clones, roughly 85% of them seen just once; the ten biggest clones take up nearly 5.5%. The specimen sequenced was blood. Receptors were obtained from a man aged 40-49 years in good health.

The V gene is TRBV7-3, the J gene TRBJ2-3; TRBD2 aligns across 11 bases. Trimming cost V 2 bases and J 3 bases; bases outside gene matches: 4. Germline V gene lookup returns CDR1 SGHTA and CDR2 FQGTGA. CDR3 length equals 16 residues. CDR3 protein: CASSLGSSGGTDTQYF. In nucleotides, the CDR3 is TGTGCCAGCAGCTTAGGTTCTAGCGGGGGGACAGATACGCAGTATTTT. Filled out from reference TRBV7-3 and TRBJ2-3, the complete variable domain reads GAGVSQTPSNKVTEKGKYVELRCDPISGHTALYWYRQSLGQGPEFLIYFQGTGAADDSGLPNDRFFAVRPEGSVSTLKIQRTERGDSAVYLCASSLGSSGGTDTQYFGPGTRLTVL.

CDR3 protein: CAWSRLAFGGYGYTF. The CDR3 DNA reads TGTGCCTGGAGTCGGCTAGCGTTTGGGGGCTATGGCTACACCTTC. The chain links TRBV30 to TRBJ1-2, with D maybe TRBD1 (5 bases). Germline assignment: CDR1 GTSNPN and CDR2 SVGIG (reference sequence). The ends were cut back, 2 bases at V and 4 bases at J, with 17 bases in the middle. The CDR3 covers 15 residues.

The chain combines TRBV6-2 or TRBV6-3 with TRBJ1-2, with a weak D call TRBD1 (5 bases). CDR3 length: 14 residues. Trimming removed 4 bases from V and 7 bases from J, with 16 bases in between. Germline V lookup: CDR1 MNHEY, CDR2 SVGEGT. The CDR3 loop is CASSSAREVRGYTF. CDR3 in DNA: TGTGCCAGCAGTTCGGCCAGGGAGGTGCGTGGCTACACCTTC.

The chain is built from TRBV7-6 and TRBJ2-3; D not resolved. Trimming pared 5 bases from V and 2 bases from J, leaving 17 bases between. CDR1 and CDR2 (germline): SGHVS, FNYEAQ. The CDR3 totals 16 residues. CDR3 sequence reads: CASSRTVDSSTDTQYF. Here the CDR3 DNA reads TGTGCCAGCAGCCGGACGGTAGACTCATCCACAGATACGCAGTATTTT.

This chain joins TRBV7-2 and TRBJ1-5; unclear D gene. The V end was cut by 1 base, the J end by 9 bases, with 10 bases between. CDR1 and CDR2 from the germline V gene are SGHTA and FQGNSA. This CDR3 is 13 amino acids long. This CDR3 is CASSLVYDGPQHF. As DNA, the CDR3 is TGTGCCAGCAGCTTAGTCTATGACGGGCCCCAGCATTTT.

To note about this clone: Other DNA sequences from this sample encode an identical CDR3 as well. The rearrangement joins TRBV4-3 to TRBJ1-6, with D hard to call. The germline V and J ends were trimmed by 1 base and 7 bases, with 5 bases remaining between them. The CDR3 totals 13 residues. Looked up from germline, CDR1 is LGHNA and CDR2 is YSLEER. The chain's CDR3 is CASSQGRNSPLHF. Written as DNA, the CDR3 is TGCGCCAGCAGCCAAGGAAGAAATTCACCCCTCCACTTT.

The chain links TRBV12-3 or TRBV12-4 to TRBJ1-5; D ambiguous. V was trimmed by 6 bases and J by 6 bases, leaving 12 bases between them. CDR3 length: 13 residues. CDR3 sequence reads: CASSPLLSQPQHF. The CDR3 DNA sequence: TGTGCCAGCAGCCCTCTCTTGTCTCAGCCCCAGCATTTT.

This chain connects TRBV19 to TRBJ2-5, with no clear D. The CDR3 runs 12 residues. V was pared by 3 bases and J by 5 bases, with 7 bases between. CDR1 LNHDA and CDR2 SQIVND come from the germline V gene (reference sequence). The CDR3 nucleotides read TGTGCCAGTAGTATGAGGTACGAGACCCAGTACTTC. Translating it yields CASSMRYETQYF.

The J gene is TRBJ2-7, the V gene TRBV6-1; TRBD1 matches at 12 bases. From germline, CDR1 is MNHNS and CDR2 SASEGT. After removal of 2 bases from V and 7 bases from J, the junction contained 6 bases not matched to a gene. The length of the CDR3 is 15 residues. Written as DNA, the CDR3 is TGTGCCAGCAGTGAAAGGGGACAGGGGGCGCGAGAGCAGTACTTC. Translation: CASSERGQGAREQYF.

This clone was counted a few times. J is TRBJ1-2 and V is TRBV27; D possibly corresponds to TRBD1 (6 bases). This CDR3 has 13 residues. V was cut by 5 bases and J by 7 bases, with 14 bases left in between. Germline assignment: CDR1 MNHEY and CDR2 SMNVEV (reference sequence). The CDR3 is CASSRGRGSGYTF. The CDR3 nucleotides are TGTGCCAGCAGTCGGGGCAGGGGAAGTGGCTACACCTTC.

The V and J genes are TRBV21-1 and TRBJ2-3; TRBD1, the table's D call, was not compared with the DNA. TRBV21-1 is labeled a pseudogene. The CDR3 is made up of 18 amino acids. The CDR3, as DNA: TGTGCCAGCAGCATGGGGGACAGGGGACGTTACCACACAGATACGCAGTATTTT. This gives the protein CASSMGDRGRYHTDTQYF.

The chain links TRBV6-5 to TRBJ1-5; D gene uncertain. Germline loops: CDR1 MNHEY, CDR2 SVGAGI. This CDR3 is 14 amino acids long. Trimming removed 6 bases at V and 0 bases at J, with 9 bases between. CDR3 bases: TGTGCCAGCAGCCTATCCAATAGCAATCAGCCCCAGCATTTT. Its protein product is CASSLSNSNQPQHF.

This clone turned up a few times. The chain couples TRBV19 to TRBJ1-2, with no clear D. This CDR3 spans 15 amino acids. Germline V gene lookup returns CDR1 LNHDA and CDR2 SQIVND (reference sequence). Trimming took 3 bases from V and 2 from J, leaving 13 bases between them. CDR3 coding DNA: TGTGCCAGTAGTATTCGTCTTGAAGGGAACTATGGCTACACCTTC. Residues: CASSIRLEGNYGYTF.

This clone was recorded once. This rearrangement joins TRBV11-1 to TRBJ1-1; weak D call: TRBD1 (6 bases). CDR1 is SGHAT and CDR2 is FQDESV in the germline V gene (reference sequence). The CDR3 covers 15 residues. Deletions cut 1 base from V and 3 bases from J, with 12 bases between. CDR3 sequence: CASSLGPQGYTEAFF. The CDR3 DNA sequence: TGTGCCAGCAGCTTAGGCCCGCAGGGGTACACTGAAGCTTTCTTT.

V gene TRBV5-1 combines with J gene TRBJ2-2, with TRBD1 matching 8 bases. Looked up from germline, CDR1 is SGHRS and CDR2 is YFSETQ. The V gene end was trimmed by 3 bases and the J gene end by 5 bases; junction bases not matched to a gene: 3. The CDR3 extends over 14 amino acids. CDR3 bases: TGCGCCAGCAGCTCACGACAGGGGACCGGGGAGCTGTTTTTT. Amino acids: CASSSRQGTGELFF. The variable domain in full, completed from reference TRBV5-1 and TRBJ2-2, reads KAGVTQTPRYLIKTRGQQVTLSCSPISGHRSVSWYQQTPGQGLQFLFEYFSETQRNKGNFPGRFSGRQFSNSRSEMNVSTLELGDSALYLCASSSRQGTGELFFGEGSRLTVL.

V gene TRBV30 combines with J gene TRBJ2-7; tentatively, D is TRBD1 or TRBD2 (5 bases each). Germline values: CDR1 GTSNPN, CDR2 SVGIG (reference sequence). The CDR3 covers 12 residues. Trimming shortened V by 2 bases and J by 2 bases, and 7 bases separated the two germline ends. The CDR3 DNA sequence: TGTGCCTGGAGTATGGGGGCCTACGAGCAGTACTTC. Protein: CAWSMGAYEQYF. The complete variable domain, with remaining parts taken from reference TRBV30 and TRBJ2-7, reads SQTIHQWPATLVQPVGSPLSLECTVEGTSNPNLYWYRQAAGRGLQLLFYSVGIGQISSEVPQNLSASRPQDRQFILSSKKLLLSDSGFYLCAWSMGAYEQYFGPGTRLTVT.

The V gene is TRBV7-9, the J gene TRBJ2-3; D is undetermined. The ends were cut back, 3 bases at V and 3 bases at J, with 4 bases in the middle. This CDR3 contains 12 residues. Germline values: CDR1 SEHNR, CDR2 FQNEAQ (reference sequence). This CDR3 reads CASSLETDTQYF. The CDR3 nucleotides are TGTGCCAGCAGCTTGGAGACAGATACGCAGTATTTT.

This clone showed up just once. The J gene is TRBJ1-5, the V gene TRBV21-1; the table gives TRBD1 as D, unverified against the DNA. TRBV21-1 is listed as a pseudogene. This CDR3 spans 12 amino acids. The CDR3 loop reads CASKGINQPQHF. CDR3 nucleotide sequence: TGTGCCAGCAAGGGGATAAATCAGCCCCAGCATTTT.

The chain joins TRBV24-1 to TRBJ2-5; possible D gene TRBD1, 5 bases. Between the trimmed V and J ends, which lost 5 bases and 2 bases, there was a span of 8 bases. The CDR3 loop spans 13 amino acids. CDR1 is KGHDR and CDR2 is SFDVKD in the germline V gene. The CDR3 DNA reads TGTGCCACCAGTGGCCCAGGGCAAGAGACCCAGTACTTC. It is translated as CATSGPGQETQYF.

The CDR3, as DNA: TGTGCCAGCAGCTTGGGACAGGGGTATGAAAAACTGTTTTTT. It translates to CASSLGQGYEKLFF. V usage is TRBV27 and J usage is TRBJ1-4, with TRBD1 identical over 10 bases. CDR1 is MNHEY and CDR2 is SMNVEV in the germline V gene (reference sequence). V trimming: 6 bases; J trimming: 6 bases; junction bases outside the gene matches: 4. This CDR3 has 14 amino acids.

This rearrangement joins TRBV11-2 to TRBJ2-1; 7 bases agree with TRBD2. The CDR3 loop spans 15 amino acids. V dropped 1 base and J dropped 4; count of bases not matched to a gene: 4. From germline, CDR1 is SGHAT and CDR2 FQNNGV. DNA for the CDR3: TGTGCCAGCAGCTTAGTAGCGGGTGGATACAATGAGCAGTTCTTC. Translating gives CASSLVAGGYNEQFF.

CDR3 sequence reads: CASTDWSYQPQHF. The DNA for the CDR3 is TGTGCCAGCACCGATTGGAGTTATCAGCCCCAGCATTTT. The chain joins TRBV6-5 to TRBJ1-5; the D is unclear. The CDR3 length is 13 residues. The germline V and J ends were trimmed by 7 bases and 5 bases, with 12 bases remaining between them. Germline CDR1 reads MNHEY; CDR2 reads SVGAGI.

This rearrangement joins TRBV6-5 to TRBJ2-5, with 10 nucleotides matching TRBD1. J was trimmed by 2 bases and V by 6 bases; bases with no gene match: 6. This CDR3 comprises 15 residues. The germline gives CDR1 MNHEY, CDR2 SVGAGI. The CDR3 loop reads CASSLRTGGQETQYF. Here the CDR3 DNA reads TGTGCCAGCAGCCTACGGACAGGGGGGCAAGAGACCCAGTACTTC.

The chain recombines TRBV9 with TRBJ2-7; D is unresolved. This CDR3 has 16 amino acids. Looked up from germline, CDR1 is SGDLS and CDR2 is YYNGEE. V shed 0 bases and J shed 0 bases, with 13 bases lying between them. CDR3 amino acids: CASSVARVNPSYEQYF. CDR3 DNA: TGTGCCAGCAGCGTAGCCCGCGTGAATCCCTCCTACGAGCAGTACTTC. Complete variable domain (other parts from reference TRBV9 and TRBJ2-7): DSGVTQTPKHLITATGQRVTLRCSPRSGDLSVYWYQQSLDQGLQFLIQYYNGEERAKGNILERFSAQQFPDLHSELNLSSLELGDSALYFCASSVARVNPSYEQYFGPGTRLTVT.

The rearrangement joins TRBV20-1 to TRBJ2-5; 9 positions agree with TRBD2. The junction had 10 bases not matched to a gene; V was cut back by 3 bases and J by 5 bases. The CDR3 has 15 residues. From germline, CDR1 is DFQATT and CDR2 SNEGSKA (reference sequence). The CDR3 here is CSASVPKREVETQYF. CDR3 sequence (DNA): TGCAGTGCTAGTGTGCCAAAGCGGGAGGTGGAGACCCAGTACTTC.

This chain joins TRBV4-3 and TRBJ2-5, with a tentative D call TRBD1 (6 bases). Germline CDR1 LGHNA, CDR2 YSLEER. CDR3 length equals 15 residues. Trimming removed 4 bases at V and 4 bases at J, with 16 bases between. CDR3 residues: CASSLKTKGGETQYF. The CDR3 DNA reads TGCGCCAGCAGCCTCAAGACGAAAGGGGGAGAGACCCAGTACTTC.

The chain recombines TRBV5-5 with TRBJ2-7, with 8 positions matching TRBD1. The germline CDR1 and CDR2 sequences are SGHKS and YYEKEE (reference sequence). This CDR3 region has 15 residues. The junction had 6 bases not matched to a gene; V was cut back by 2 bases and J by 2 bases. Here the CDR3 DNA reads TGTGCCAGCAGCTTAGCCGGGACAGGTCCCTACGAGCAGTACTTC. Residues: CASSLAGTGPYEQYF.

CDR3: CASSLVFTPYEQYF. The CDR3 DNA reads TGTGCCAGCAGCTTAGTGTTTACCCCCTACGAGCAGTACTTC. This chain links TRBV11-2 with TRBJ2-7; D not certain. The CDR3 length is 14 residues. V lost 1 base, J lost 2 bases, and 9 bases lay in between. Germline V gene sequence: CDR1 SGHAT, CDR2 FQNNGV.